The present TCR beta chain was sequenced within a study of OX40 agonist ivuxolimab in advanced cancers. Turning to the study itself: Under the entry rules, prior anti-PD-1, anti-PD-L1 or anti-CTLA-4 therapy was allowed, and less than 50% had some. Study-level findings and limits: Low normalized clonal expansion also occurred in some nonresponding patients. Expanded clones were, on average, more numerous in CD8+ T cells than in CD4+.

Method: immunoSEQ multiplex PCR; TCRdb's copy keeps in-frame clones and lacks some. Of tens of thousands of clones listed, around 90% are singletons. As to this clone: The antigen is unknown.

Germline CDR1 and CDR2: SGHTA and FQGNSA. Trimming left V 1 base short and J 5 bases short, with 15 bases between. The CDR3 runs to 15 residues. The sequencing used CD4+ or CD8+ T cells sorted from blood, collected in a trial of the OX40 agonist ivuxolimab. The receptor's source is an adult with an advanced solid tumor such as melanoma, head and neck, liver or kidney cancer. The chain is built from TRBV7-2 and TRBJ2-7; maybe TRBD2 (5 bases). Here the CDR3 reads CASSLGRGLIDEQYF. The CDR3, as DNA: TGTGCCAGCAGCTTAGGCCGGGGATTGATTGACGAGCAGTACTTC.